This TCR beta chain was observed in a study of cytomegalovirus exposure and HLA in healthy donors. About this clone: What it binds is unknown. The junction departs from the called germline gene at one end, perhaps through a read error.

The study's findings and limits: According to a later analysis, donors in an Asian-associated ancestry cluster reportedly had fewer N-insertions than the roughly 670-donor mean.

PCR employed 60 Vbeta and 13 Jbeta primers. Some clones are missing from TCRdb's copy, which holds only in-frame ones; the method was immunoSEQ multiplex PCR. The sample has roughly 190,000 clones, 80% to 90% seen once. Germline V gives CDR1 SEHNR, CDR2 FQNEAQ (reference sequence). The CDR3 is 15 residues long. What was sequenced was PBMCs. The chain couples TRBV7-9 to TRBJ1-5; 7 nucleotides match TRBD1. This receptor was identified in a man in his thirties or forties in good health and CMV-seronegative. CDR3 sequence: CSSSDGTDVNQPQHF. DNA for the CDR3: TGTTCCAGCAGCGACGGGACAGACGTTAATCAGCCCCAGCATTTT.